This T cell receptor beta chain came from a study of blood T cell repertoires in COVID-19. CDR1 and CDR2 (germline): SGHNT, YENEEA. The CDR3 consists of 13 residues. The V segment lost 1 base and the J segment 6 bases; nucleotides outside the gene matches: 2. The repertoire was sequenced with immunoSEQ multiplex PCR; TCRdb's copy has only in-frame clones and lacks some. The sample records hundreds of thousands of clones, about nine tenths being singletons. Sequencing was carried out using peripheral blood. This clonotype originated in a woman aged 25 to 39 with COVID-19, enrolled during active disease. V is TRBV11-3 and J is TRBJ1-1; TRBD1 agrees at 7 bases. The CDR3 spells CASSLVGTAEAFF. The CDR3 bases are TGTGCCAGCAGCTTAGTAGGGACAGCTGAAGCTTTCTTT.